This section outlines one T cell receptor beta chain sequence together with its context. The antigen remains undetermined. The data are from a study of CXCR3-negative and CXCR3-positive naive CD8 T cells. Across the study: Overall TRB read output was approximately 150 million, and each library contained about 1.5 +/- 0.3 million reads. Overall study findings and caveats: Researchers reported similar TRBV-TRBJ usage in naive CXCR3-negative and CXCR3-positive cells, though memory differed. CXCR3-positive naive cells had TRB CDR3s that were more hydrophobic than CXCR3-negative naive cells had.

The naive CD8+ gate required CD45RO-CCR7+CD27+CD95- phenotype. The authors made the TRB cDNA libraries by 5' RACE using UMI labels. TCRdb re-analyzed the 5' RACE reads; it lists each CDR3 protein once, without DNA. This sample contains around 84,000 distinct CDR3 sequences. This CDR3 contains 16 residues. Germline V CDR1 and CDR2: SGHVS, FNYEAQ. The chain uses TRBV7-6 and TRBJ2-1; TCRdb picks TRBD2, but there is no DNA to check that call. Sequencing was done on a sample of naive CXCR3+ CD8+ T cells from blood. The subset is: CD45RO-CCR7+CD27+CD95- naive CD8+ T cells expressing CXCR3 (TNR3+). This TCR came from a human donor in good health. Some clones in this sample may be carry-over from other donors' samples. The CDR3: CASSLAERGPMNEQFF. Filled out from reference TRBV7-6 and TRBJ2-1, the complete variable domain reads GAGVSQSPRYKVTKRGQDVALRCDPISGHVSLYWYRQALGQGPEFLTYFNYEAQQDKSGLPNDRFSAERPEGSISTLTIQRTEQRDSAMYRCASSLAERGPMNEQFFGPGTRLTVL.